This T cell receptor beta chain came from a study of blood T cell repertoires in COVID-19. Whole-study context: Whether acute or convalescent, the COVID-19 samples came from the United States, Italy and Spain. In each case, the material was cDNA or gDNA derived from T cells, B-cell-depleted T cells, or PBMCs.

The authors' processing: Amplification with reference gene primers provided the estimates of nucleated cell counts. Measured with immunoSEQ multiplex PCR; TCRdb has only the in-frame clones, and not every one. That table supplies the V and J calls and clone size; D and trimming were determined from the DNA. The repertoire has approximately 300,000 clones, more than 80% of them found once; the top ten carry about 6.8%. CDR1 and CDR2 from the germline V gene are SGHTA and FQGTGA. Trimming pared 5 bases from V and 7 bases from J, leaving 18 bases between. The CDR3 has 15 amino acids. The sequencing input was peripheral blood. The TCR originated in a man aged 18 to 35 who had recovered from COVID-19. The rearrangement links TRBV7-3 to TRBJ2-1; TRBD1 is a possible D gene (6 bases). The CDR3 spells CASSHPGQTGNEQFF. DNA of the CDR3: TGTGCCAGCAGCCACCCCGGGCAAACAGGGAATGAGCAGTTCTTC. The variable domain in full, with the rest retrieved from reference TRBV7-3 and TRBJ2-1, is GAGVSQTPSNKVTEKGKYVELRCDPISGHTALYWYRQSLGQGPEFLIYFQGTGAADDSGLPNDRFFAVRPEGSVSTLKIQRTERGDSAVYLCASSHPGQTGNEQFFGPGTRLTVL.